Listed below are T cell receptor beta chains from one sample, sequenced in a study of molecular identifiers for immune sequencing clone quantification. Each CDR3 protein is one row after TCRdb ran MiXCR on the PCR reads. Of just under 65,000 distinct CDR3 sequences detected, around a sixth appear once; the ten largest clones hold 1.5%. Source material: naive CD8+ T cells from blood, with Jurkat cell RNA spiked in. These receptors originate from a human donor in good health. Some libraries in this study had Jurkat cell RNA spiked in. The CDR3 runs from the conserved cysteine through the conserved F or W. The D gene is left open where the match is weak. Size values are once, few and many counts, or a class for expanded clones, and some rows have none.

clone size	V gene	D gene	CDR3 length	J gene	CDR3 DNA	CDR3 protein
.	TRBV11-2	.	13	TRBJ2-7	TGTGCCAGCAGCTTAGCCTGGCGAGACGAGCAGTACTTC	CASSLAWRDEQYF
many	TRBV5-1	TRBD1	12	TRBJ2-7	TGCGCCAGCAGCTTGGGTAATATGGACAGGGTTTTC	CASSLGNMDRVF
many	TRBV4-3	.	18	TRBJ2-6	TGCGCCAGCAGCCAAGATTACGAGGGATTCCCTGGGGCCAACGTCCTGACTTTC	CASSQDYEGFPGANVLTF
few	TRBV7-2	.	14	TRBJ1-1	TGTGCCAGCAGGCCAAACAGCGGGAACACTGAAGCTTTCTTT	CASRPNSGNTEAFF
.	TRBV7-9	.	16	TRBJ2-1	TGTGCCAGCAGCTTAAGGGGGGGAGGGCCGGTGGGGGAGCAGTTCTTC	CASSLRGGGPVGEQFF
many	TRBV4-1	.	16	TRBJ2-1	TGCGCCAGCAGCCCATCGCTAGGTACGTGGGACAATGAGCAGTTCTTC	CASSPSLGTWDNEQFF
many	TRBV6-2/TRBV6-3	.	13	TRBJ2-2	TGTGCCACCTCAGGGGTCGACACCGGGGAGCTGTTTTTT	CATSGVDTGELFF
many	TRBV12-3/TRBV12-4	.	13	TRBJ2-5	TGTGCCAGCAGCGAGGACTCCGGAGAGACCCAGTACTTC	CASSEDSGETQYF
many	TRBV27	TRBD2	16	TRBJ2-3	TGTGCCAGCAGTTTAGGGCTAGCGGGAGCGGGAGATACGCAGTATTTT	CASSLGLAGAGDTQYF
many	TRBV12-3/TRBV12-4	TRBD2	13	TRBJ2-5	TGTGCCAGCAGTGAGACTAGCGCGGAGACCCAGTACTTC	CASSETSAETQYF
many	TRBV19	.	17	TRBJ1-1	TGTGCCACTAACTCCCGATATCGCGGGGCCCTGAACACTGAAGCTTTCTTT	CATNSRYRGALNTEAFF
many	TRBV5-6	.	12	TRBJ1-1	TGTGCCAGCAGCTTGGCGGGGGGCCGAGCTTTCTTT	CASSLAGGRAFF
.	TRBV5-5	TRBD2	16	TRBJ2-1	TGTGCCAGCAGCGGAGGTAGCGGGAATAAGGGAAATGAGCAGTTCTTC	CASSGGSGNKGNEQFF
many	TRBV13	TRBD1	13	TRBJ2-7	TGTGCCAGCAGCCCGGACAGGAGCTACGAGCAGTACTTC	CASSPDRSYEQYF
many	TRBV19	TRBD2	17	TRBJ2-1	TGTGCCAGTAGTTTCAACTCACTAGCGTCAGACCCCTTCGAGCAGTTCTTC	CASSFNSLASDPFEQFF
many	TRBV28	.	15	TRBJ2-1	TGTGCCAGCAGTTTTTCGGGGGTCACAGGAAATGAGCAGTTCTTC	CASSFSGVTGNEQFF
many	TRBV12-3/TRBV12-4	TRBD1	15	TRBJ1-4	TGTGCCAGCAGTCCGGGGACAGGGGCTACAGGGGGACTGTTTTTT	CASSPGTGATGGLFF
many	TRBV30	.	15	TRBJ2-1	TGTGCCTGGTGGGGACTCCAAAGCTCCTACAATGAGCAGTTCTTC	CAWWGLQSSYNEQFF
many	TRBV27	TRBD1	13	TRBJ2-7	TGTGCCAGCAGCCAGGGACAGAACTACGAGCAGTACTTC	CASSQGQNYEQYF
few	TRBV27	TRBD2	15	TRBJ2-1	TGTGCCAGCAGTTTTCTGGGGGGGGAGTACAATGAGCAGTTCTTC	CASSFLGGEYNEQFF
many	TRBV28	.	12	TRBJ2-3	TGTGCCAGCAGCATAAGCCTAGATACGCAGTATTTT	CASSISLDTQYF
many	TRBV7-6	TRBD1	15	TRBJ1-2	TGTGCCAGCAGCTTCACTGACAGGGATGCCTATGGCTACACCTTC	CASSFTDRDAYGYTF
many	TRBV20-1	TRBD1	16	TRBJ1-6	TGCAGTGCCCGGCGGGACAGGAGCTCCTATAATTCACCCCTCCACTTT	CSARRDRSSYNSPLHF
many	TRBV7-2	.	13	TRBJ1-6	TGTGCCAGCAGCCTCACTGATAATTCACCCCTCCACTTT	CASSLTDNSPLHF
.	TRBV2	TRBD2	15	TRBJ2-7	TGTGCCATCCTGGAGTCGGGAGGGACCTCCTACGAGCAGTACTTC	CAILESGGTSYEQYF
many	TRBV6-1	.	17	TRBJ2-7	TGTGCCAGCAGTGAGGGTCGTTACCGGGGAAGCTCCTACGAGCAGTACTTC	CASSEGRYRGSSYEQYF
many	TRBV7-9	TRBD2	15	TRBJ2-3	TGTGCCAGCAGCAAGAGGGAGGGAGGCACAGATACGCAGTATTTT	CASSKREGGTDTQYF
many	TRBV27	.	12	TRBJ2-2	TGTGCCAGCAGTTTAAGGACCGGGGAGCTGTTTTTT	CASSLRTGELFF
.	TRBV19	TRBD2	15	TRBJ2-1	TGTGCCAGTGCTAGCGGGAGTCCCTCCTACAATGAGCAGTTCTTC	CASASGSPSYNEQFF
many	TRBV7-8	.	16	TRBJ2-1	TGTGCCAGCAGCTTAGATTCCAGGTCGGCCTACAATGAGCAGTTCTTC	CASSLDSRSAYNEQFF
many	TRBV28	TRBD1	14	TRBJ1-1	TGTGCCAGCAGTGTGGACAGGGTCTACACTGAAGCTTTCTTT	CASSVDRVYTEAFF
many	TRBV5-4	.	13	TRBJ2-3	TGTGCCAGCAGCTTGGATCGCGGGGATACGCAGTATTTT	CASSLDRGDTQYF
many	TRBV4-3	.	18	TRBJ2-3	TGCGCCAGCAGCCAAGATGGTAGTCAGGGATTTTCGGCAGATACGCAGTATTTT	CASSQDGSQGFSADTQYF